The entry below describes one T cell receptor beta chain. Its antigen is currently unknown. The V and J ends lost 3 bases and 1 base respectively, with 10 bases between them. CDR1 ENHRY and CDR2 SYGVKD come from the germline V gene. The CDR3 is 15 amino acids. The sample belongs to a study of OX40 agonist ivuxolimab in advanced cancers. Findings of the study overall: By week 6 at 0.1 to 3.0 mg/kg, blood CD4+ and CD8+ T cells had expanded clonally. Relative to CD4+ cells, CD8+ T cells on average had more expanded clones.

Data came from immunoSEQ multiplex PCR; TCRdb stores just in-frame clones and leaves some out. The sample holds over 45,000 clones, around four fifths seen once. The V call is TRBV10-3, the J call TRBJ1-3; D perhaps matches TRBD1 (6 bases). This sequence was found in an adult with an advanced solid tumor such as melanoma, head and neck, liver or kidney cancer. The specimen was CD4+ or CD8+ T cells sorted from blood, collected in a trial of the OX40 agonist ivuxolimab. The CDR3 sequence is CAISERGGSGNTIYF. The CDR3 DNA is TGTGCCATCAGTGAACGAGGGGGGTCTGGAAACACCATATATTTT.